The 30 T cell receptor beta chains below all came from one sample that was sequenced in a study of cytomegalovirus exposure and HLA in healthy donors. The PCR had 60 Vbeta and 13 Jbeta primers. Data came from immunoSEQ multiplex PCR; TCRdb stores just in-frame clones and leaves some out. Here the sample spans some 190,000 clones, approximately 81% being singletons. Material for sequencing was PBMCs. These receptor sequences come from a male donor in good health and CMV-seronegative.

The V call is TRBV7-2, the J call TRBJ2-7; weak D call: TRBD1 (5 bases). The germline V gene encodes CDR1 SGHTA and CDR2 FQGNSA. V was cut by 5 bases and J by 0 bases, with 11 bases left in between. This CDR3 has 14 amino acids. CDR3 loop: CASSPDRSSYEQYF. In DNA, the CDR3 is TGTGCCAGCAGCCCTGACAGAAGCTCCTACGAGCAGTACTTC.

The chain couples TRBV5-6 to TRBJ2-2; tentatively, D is TRBD1 (5 bases). This CDR3 comprises 15 residues. Looked up from germline, CDR1 is SGHDT and CDR2 is YYEEEE. The V and J ends lost 5 bases and 6 bases respectively, with 17 bases between them. The CDR3 reads CASRLLTEHPGELFF. As DNA, the CDR3 is TGTGCCAGCAGACTTCTGACAGAGCACCCCGGGGAGCTGTTTTTT. Full variable domain (missing parts from reference TRBV5-6 and TRBJ2-2): DAGVTQSPTHLIKTRGQQVTLRCSPKSGHDTVSWYQQALGQGPQFIFQYYEEEERQRGNFPDRFSGHQFPNYSSELNVNALLLGDSALYLCASRLLTEHPGELFFGEGSRLTVL.

This clone was observed a handful of times. The gene calls are TRBV5-6 and TRBJ2-3; 8 nucleotides line up with TRBD2. The CDR3 is made up of 16 amino acids. The germline V gene has CDR1 SGHDT and CDR2 YYEEEE. V was pared by 0 bases and J by 3 bases, with 6 bases of the junction left unmatched. CDR3 sequence: CASSLAGRGVTDTQYF. The CDR3 coding sequence is TGTGCCAGCAGCTTGGCCGGGAGGGGTGTTACAGATACGCAGTATTTT.

This rearrangement joins TRBV2 to TRBJ1-3; unclear D gene. CDR3 size: 14 residues. The germline CDR1 and CDR2 sequences are SNHLY and FYNNEI. Trimming took 4 bases from V and 0 from J, leaving 7 bases between them. This CDR3 reads CASSGAGSGNTIYF. CDR3 sequence (DNA): TGTGCCAGCAGTGGCGCGGGCTCTGGAAACACCATATATTTT.

The chain recombines TRBV28 with TRBJ2-1; TRBD2 aligns across 9 bases. The CDR3 has 12 amino acids. Losses at the gene ends were 8 bases for V and 12 bases for J; bases not matched to a gene: 8. CDR1 MDHEN and CDR2 SYDVKM come from the germline V gene. Here the CDR3 reads CASGLAGRVQFF. Here the CDR3 DNA reads TGTGCCAGCGGGCTAGCGGGACGAGTGCAGTTCTTC.

This clone was seen only a few times. The V call is TRBV10-3, the J call TRBJ2-5; possibly TRBD1 for D (8 bases). Trimming shortened V by 2 bases and J by 0 bases, and 13 bases separated the two germline ends. Germline CDR1 is ENHRY and CDR2 is SYGVKD. The CDR3 sequence is 16 residues long. CDR3 region: CAISEGGDRHQETQYF. CDR3 in DNA: TGTGCCATCAGTGAGGGGGGGGACAGGCACCAAGAGACCCAGTACTTC.

This clone occurred a few times. The chain recombines TRBV6-5 with TRBJ2-3; 8 bases fit TRBD1. This CDR3 is built from 14 residues. In germline, CDR1 is MNHEY, CDR2 SVGAGI. V was clipped by 7 bases and J by 2 bases; unmatched bases: 5. CDR3 bases: TGTGCCAGCAATGGACAGGGATCCACAGATACGCAGTATTTT. Protein product: CASNGQGSTDTQYF.

The rearrangement uses TRBV7-9 and TRBJ2-1, with 9 bases lining up with TRBD2. The germline CDR1 and CDR2 sequences are SEHNR and FQNEAQ (reference sequence). The CDR3 is 19 amino acids. Losses at the gene ends were 7 bases for V and 7 bases for J; bases not matched to a gene: 23. CDR3 sequence reads: CASNSLESTSGLARNEQFF. The CDR3 nucleotides are TGTGCCAGCAACTCCTTAGAATCTACTTCCGGACTAGCGCGGAATGAGCAGTTCTTC.

This chain links TRBV5-6 with TRBJ2-3, with TRBD2 matching 7 bases. V dropped 0 bases and J dropped 2; count of bases not matched to a gene: 12. This CDR3 contains 18 residues. Germline CDR1 is SGHDT and CDR2 is YYEEEE. Here the CDR3 DNA reads TGTGCCAGCAGCTTGGGGGCGGGAGTACCTTCCCCCACAGATACGCAGTATTTT. Translated: CASSLGAGVPSPTDTQYF.

V is TRBV19 and J is TRBJ2-7; a weak D match, TRBD1 (6 bases). Between the trimmed V and J ends, which lost 5 bases and 4 bases, there was a span of 18 bases. The CDR3 length is 15 residues. From germline, CDR1 is LNHDA and CDR2 SQIVND (reference sequence). CDR3 DNA sequence: TGTGCCAGTAGTCCTGCAGGGGATTACGGGTACGAGCAGTACTTC. Protein sequence: CASSPAGDYGYEQYF.

J is TRBJ2-7 and V is TRBV7-8; the match to TRBD2 covers 8 bases. Germline V CDR1 and CDR2: SGHVS, FQNEAQ. The CDR3 is 18 residues long. After removal of 5 bases from V and 2 bases from J, the junction contained 17 bases not matched to a gene. As DNA, the CDR3 is TGTGCCAGCAGCGGACATCCTCGCGGAGCGGGGGCGGCCTACGAGCAGTACTTC. It encodes CASSGHPRGAGAAYEQYF. The full variable domain, rest sourced from reference TRBV7-8 and TRBJ2-7, is GAGVSQSPRYKVAKRGQDVALRCDPISGHVSLFWYQQALGQGPEFLTYFQNEAQLDKSGLPSDRFFAERPEGSVSTLKIQRTQQEDSAVYLCASSGHPRGAGAAYEQYFGPGTRLTVT.

The J gene is TRBJ2-7, the V gene TRBV11-2; tentatively, D is TRBD1 (6 bases). This CDR3 region has 15 residues. Germline V gene data show CDR1 as SGHAT and CDR2 as FQNNGV. Trimming stripped 3 bases from V and 0 bases from J, with 12 bases between. The CDR3, as DNA: TGTGCCAGCAGCTTTGGACAGACGAGCTCCTACGAGCAGTACTTC. As protein: CASSFGQTSSYEQYF.

As concerns this clone: One end of the junction varies from germline; a read error may be responsible. This chain links TRBV7-2 with TRBJ1-2; weak D call: TRBD1 (6 bases). The germline V gene has CDR1 SGHTA and CDR2 FQGNSA. The CDR3 has 16 amino acids. CDR3 sequence (DNA): TGTGCCAGCAGCTTAGACAGGGACCTTGCTAACTATGGCTACCCCTTC. Its protein is CASSLDRDLANYGYPF. The complete variable domain, with remaining parts taken from reference TRBV7-2 and TRBJ1-2, reads GAGVSQSPSNKVTEKGKDVELRCDPISGHTALYWYRQSLGQGLEFLIYFQGNSAPDKSGLPSDRFSAERTGGSVSTLTIQRTQQEDSAVYLCASSLDRDLANYGYPFGSGTRLTVV.

V gene TRBV10-3 combines with J gene TRBJ1-5; 9 nucleotides line up with TRBD1. V dropped 2 bases and J dropped 7; count of bases not matched to a gene: 6. This CDR3 spans 15 amino acids. Germline V CDR1 and CDR2: ENHRY, SYGVKD. CDR3 coding DNA: TGTGCCATCAGTGAGGGGACAGGGTTTTTGCAGCCCCAGCATTTT. Translating gives CAISEGTGFLQPQHF.

CDR3 bases: TGTGCCAGCAGCGGATCCCAGGGGTACGAGCAGTACTTC. Translating it yields CASSGSQGYEQYF. This chain uses TRBV9 with TRBJ2-7, with a possible D match to TRBD1 (6 bases). V was clipped by 3 bases and J by 4 bases, with 11 bases between them. This CDR3 region has 13 residues. Germline V gene sequence: CDR1 SGDLS, CDR2 YYNGEE.

In this sample, this clone turned up many times. The rearrangement links TRBV7-9 to TRBJ2-7; D possibly corresponds to TRBD2 (5 bases). In germline, CDR1 is SEHNR, CDR2 FQNEAQ (reference sequence). V lost 4 bases, J lost 3 bases, and 16 bases lay in between. CDR3 length: 15 residues. CDR3 bases: TGTGCCAGCAGCTCAGACCGAGAGGGAATCTACGAGCAGTACTTC. It codes for CASSSDREGIYEQYF.

This rearrangement joins TRBV7-2 to TRBJ1-2; no clear D gene. The CDR3 extends over 14 amino acids. Germline V gives CDR1 SGHTA, CDR2 FQGNSA. Between the trimmed V and J ends, which lost 1 base and 7 bases, there was a span of 13 bases. The DNA of the CDR3 is TGTGCCAGCAGCTTAGAGAGAGGGTTGGCTGGCTACACCTTC. Its protein is CASSLERGLAGYTF.

This clone was counted only a few times. The chain has TRBV7-3 and TRBJ1-1; the D is unclear. The CDR3 extends over 13 amino acids. CDR1 is SGHTA, CDR2 FQGTGA, per germline. The germline V and J ends were trimmed by 6 bases and 0 bases, with 8 bases remaining between them. The CDR3 protein is CASRAQVNTEAFF. Written as DNA, the CDR3 is TGTGCCAGCAGAGCCCAGGTGAACACTGAAGCTTTCTTT.

J is TRBJ1-2 and V is TRBV7-2; D might be TRBD1 (6 bases). Germline CDR1 and CDR2: SGHTA and FQGNSA. V gave up 3 bases and J gave up 2 bases, with 13 bases separating them. CDR3 length equals 15 residues. Here the CDR3 reads CASSLGGRGNYGYTF. The CDR3 DNA reads TGTGCCAGCAGCTTGGGCGGGAGGGGGAACTATGGCTACACCTTC.

The V call is TRBV7-2, the J call TRBJ2-5; D gene uncertain. The V gene's germline CDR1 is SGHTA and CDR2 FQGNSA. The CDR3 runs 13 residues. The V and J ends lost 2 bases and 2 bases respectively, with 6 bases between them. The CDR3 nucleotides are TGTGCCAGCAGCTTATCGGTACAAGAGACCCAGTACTTC. Protein: CASSLSVQETQYF.

The chain recombines TRBV19 with TRBJ2-1; D perhaps matches TRBD1 (6 bases). Between the trimmed V and J ends, which lost 4 bases and 4 bases, there was a span of 17 bases. Germline CDR1 is LNHDA and CDR2 is SQIVND (reference sequence). CDR3 length equals 16 residues. The CDR3 DNA sequence: TGTGCCAGTAGTACTCAACAGGGATGGGGGTACAATGAGCAGTTCTTC. Its translation: CASSTQQGWGYNEQFF. The full variable domain, with the rest looked up from reference TRBV19 and TRBJ2-1, is DGGITQSPKYLFRKEGQNVTLSCEQNLNHDAMYWYRQDPGQGLRLIYYSQIVNDFQKGDIAEGYSVSREKKESFPLTVTSAQKNPTAFYLCASSTQQGWGYNEQFFGPGTRLTVL.

The genes are TRBV4-1 and TRBJ2-7; 8 bases agree with TRBD1. Germline loops: CDR1 MGHRA, CDR2 YSYEKL. The CDR3 is 15 residues long. Losses at the gene ends were 1 base for V and 6 bases for J; bases not matched to a gene: 8. CDR3 DNA: TGCGCCAGCAGCCAAGTACCCAGGGGGCGCGGCGAGCAGTACTTC. Translating it yields CASSQVPRGRGEQYF.

The V gene is TRBV7-9, the J gene TRBJ2-5; 7 bases fit TRBD1. Losses at the gene ends were 5 bases for V and 2 bases for J; bases not matched to a gene: 2. In germline, CDR1 is SEHNR, CDR2 FQNEAQ (reference sequence). The CDR3 covers 13 residues. The chain's CDR3 is CASSPTGQETQYF. The CDR3 nucleotides are TGTGCCAGCAGCCCGACAGGGCAAGAGACCCAGTACTTC.

This clone was counted a few times. The rearrangement joins TRBV5-1 to TRBJ2-2; 9 bases are a match to TRBD1. The CDR3 extends over 14 amino acids. CDR1 and CDR2 from the germline V gene are SGHRS and YFSETQ. J was trimmed by 4 bases and V by 4 bases; bases with no gene match: 2. The CDR3 DNA reads as TGCGCCAGCAGCGGGACAGGGAGCACCGGGGAGCTGTTTTTT. Translation gives CASSGTGSTGELFF. The entire variable domain, with the rest obtained from reference TRBV5-1 and TRBJ2-2, is as follows: KAGVTQTPRYLIKTRGQQVTLSCSPISGHRSVSWYQQTPGQGLQFLFEYFSETQRNKGNFPGRFSGRQFSNSRSEMNVSTLELGDSALYLCASSGTGSTGELFFGEGSRLTVL.

The chain links TRBV19 to TRBJ2-6; tentatively, D is TRBD1 (6 bases). Trimming left V 6 bases short and J 0 bases short, with 12 bases between. The germline V gene has CDR1 LNHDA and CDR2 SQIVND (reference sequence). The CDR3 consists of 16 residues. The CDR3 here is CASRGASVSGANVLTF. In DNA, the CDR3 is TGTGCCAGTAGGGGGGCGTCGGTCTCTGGGGCCAACGTCCTGACTTTC.

This chain joins TRBV29-1 and TRBJ1-6, with a possible D match to TRBD1 (5 bases). Germline V lookup: CDR1 SQVTM, CDR2 ANQGSEA. With 0 bases removed from V and 9 bases from J, the gap between germline ends came to 27 bases. The CDR3 is made up of 19 amino acids. DNA for the CDR3: TGCAGCGTTGAAGATCCTGGGGGGAAAAGAAAGGGTAGGACTTCACCCCTCCACTTT. Translation: CSVEDPGGKRKGRTSPLHF.

This chain joins TRBV30 and TRBJ2-6, with a weak D call TRBD2 (5 bases). Per germline, CDR1 GTSNPN and CDR2 SVGIG (reference sequence). The CDR3 spans 16 residues. The V end lost 3 bases, the J end lost 0 bases, and 12 bases lay between the germline ends. The chain's CDR3 is CAWSGGWNSGANVLTF. The CDR3 DNA is TGTGCCTGGAGCGGCGGGTGGAACTCTGGGGCCAACGTCCTGACTTTC.

V and J are TRBV28 and TRBJ2-2, with TRBD2 matching over 11 bases. The length of the CDR3 is 19 residues. V lost 3 bases, J lost 3 bases, and 12 bases stayed unmatched. CDR1 and CDR2 from the germline V gene are MDHEN and SYDVKM. CDR3 in amino acids: CASSFGTSGVPLHTGELFF. The DNA for the CDR3 is TGTGCCAGCAGTTTTGGGACTAGCGGCGTCCCACTCCACACCGGGGAGCTGTTTTTT.

The V gene is TRBV27, the J gene TRBJ2-7; D is ambiguous. The germline V gene encodes CDR1 MNHEY and CDR2 SMNVEV (reference sequence). The CDR3 loop spans 13 amino acids. Trimming took off 2 bases at V and 5 bases at J, with 10 bases between the two ends. This CDR3 reads CASSLPRRDEQYF. DNA for the CDR3: TGTGCCAGCAGTTTACCTCGACGGGACGAGCAGTACTTC.

This clone was picked up one time. V usage is TRBV5-4 and J usage is TRBJ2-7, with TRBD1 matching over 7 bases. V gave up 2 bases and J gave up 3 bases; unmatched junction bases: 14. The CDR3 contains 17 residues. Germline loops: CDR1 SGHNT, CDR2 YYREEE (reference sequence). The CDR3 DNA reads TGTGCCAGCAGCTTCGGTGGGACAGCGACCGGGCGCTACGAGCAGTACTTC. This sequence encodes CASSFGGTATGRYEQYF.